This T cell receptor (beta chain) was sequenced during a study of cytomegalovirus exposure and HLA in healthy donors. Whole-study findings and limits: Generally TCR sequences proved uncommon, though certain public TCRs appeared in numerous donors. Analysis performed later found roughly 17,000 TCR beta sequences associated with HLA alleles at 0.05 false discovery rate. In a later analysis, most CMV-associated TCR beta chains appeared HLA-restricted.

This PCR relied on a set of 60 Vbeta primers and 13 Jbeta primers. Assay: immunoSEQ multiplex PCR; the TCRdb copy retains only in-frame clones and omits some. The repertoire has approximately 200,000 clones, roughly 84% of them found once; the top ten carry around 1.5%. Of note for this clone: Its antigen is as yet unknown. One end of the junction does not line up with germline, which may come from a read error.

Source material: PBMCs. This TCR was recovered from a girl under 18 in good health and CMV-seronegative.

CDR3 amino acids: CASTLSGSGDTGELFF. The CDR3 bases are TGTGCCAGCACTTTAAGCGGGAGCGGGGACACCGGGGAGCTGTTTTTT. This chain connects TRBV28 to TRBJ2-2; 8 positions agree with TRBD2. Germline V gives CDR1 MDHEN, CDR2 SYDVKM. This CDR3 comprises 16 residues. The entire variable domain, with the rest obtained from reference TRBV28 and TRBJ2-2, is as follows: DVKVTQSSRYLVKRTGEKVFLECVQDMDHENMFWYRQDPGLGLRLIYFSYDVKMKEKGDIPEGYSVSREKKERFSLILESASTNQTSMYLCASTLSGSGDTGELFFGEGSRLTVL.